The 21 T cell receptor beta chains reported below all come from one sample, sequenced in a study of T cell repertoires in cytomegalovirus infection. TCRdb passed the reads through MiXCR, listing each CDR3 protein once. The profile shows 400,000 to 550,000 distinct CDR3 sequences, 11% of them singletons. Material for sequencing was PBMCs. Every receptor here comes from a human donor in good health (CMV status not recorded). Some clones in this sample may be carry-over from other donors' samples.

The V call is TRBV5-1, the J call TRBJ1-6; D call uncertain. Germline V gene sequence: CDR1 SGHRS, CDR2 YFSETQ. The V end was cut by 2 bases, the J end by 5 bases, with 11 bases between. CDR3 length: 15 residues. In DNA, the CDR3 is TGCGCCAGCAGCTTCGAGGCGCCGGATAATTCACCCCTCCACTTT. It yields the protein CASSFEAPDNSPLHF.

The CDR3 loop reads CASRDRGGGEQYF. The CDR3 DNA reads as TGTGCCAGCCGTGACAGGGGAGGAGGCGAGCAGTACTTC. The genes are TRBV19 and TRBJ2-7; 8 positions match TRBD1. The CDR3 sequence is 13 residues long. Germline V lookup: CDR1 LNHDA, CDR2 SQIVND (reference sequence). The V and J ends lost 9 bases and 6 bases, in that order; junction bases with no gene match: 10. The full variable domain, its missing parts supplied by reference TRBV19 and TRBJ2-7, is DGGITQSPKYLFRKEGQNVTLSCEQNLNHDAMYWYRQDPGQGLRLIYYSQIVNDFQKGDIAEGYSVSREKKESFPLTVTSAQKNPTAFYLCASRDRGGGEQYFGPGTRLTVT.

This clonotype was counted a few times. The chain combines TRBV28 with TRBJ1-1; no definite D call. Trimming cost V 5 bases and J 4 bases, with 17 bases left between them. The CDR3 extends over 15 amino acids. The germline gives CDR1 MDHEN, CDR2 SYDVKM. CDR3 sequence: CASSPPESLGTEAFF. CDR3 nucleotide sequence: TGTGCCAGCAGTCCCCCGGAGTCGTTGGGCACTGAAGCTTTCTTT.

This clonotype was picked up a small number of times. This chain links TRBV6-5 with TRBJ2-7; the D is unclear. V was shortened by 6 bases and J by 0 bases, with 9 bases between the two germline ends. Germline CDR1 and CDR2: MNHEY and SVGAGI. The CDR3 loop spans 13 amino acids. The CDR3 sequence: CASRQSSSYEQYF. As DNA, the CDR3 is TGTGCCAGCAGACAGAGTTCCTCCTACGAGCAGTACTTC.

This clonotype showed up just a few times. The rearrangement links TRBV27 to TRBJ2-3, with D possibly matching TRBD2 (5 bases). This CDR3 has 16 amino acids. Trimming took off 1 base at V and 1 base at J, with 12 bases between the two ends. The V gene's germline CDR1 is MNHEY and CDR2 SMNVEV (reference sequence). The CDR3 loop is CASSLLWGVGTDTQYF. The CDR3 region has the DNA TGTGCCAGCAGTTTATTATGGGGAGTTGGCACAGATACGCAGTATTTT.

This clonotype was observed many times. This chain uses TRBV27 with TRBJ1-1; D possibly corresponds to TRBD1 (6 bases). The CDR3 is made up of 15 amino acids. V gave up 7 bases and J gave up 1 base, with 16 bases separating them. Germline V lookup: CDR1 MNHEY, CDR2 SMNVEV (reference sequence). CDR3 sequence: CASTAYGGANTEAFF. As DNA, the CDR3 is TGTGCCAGCACCGCCTACGGGGGGGCGAACACTGAAGCTTTCTTT.

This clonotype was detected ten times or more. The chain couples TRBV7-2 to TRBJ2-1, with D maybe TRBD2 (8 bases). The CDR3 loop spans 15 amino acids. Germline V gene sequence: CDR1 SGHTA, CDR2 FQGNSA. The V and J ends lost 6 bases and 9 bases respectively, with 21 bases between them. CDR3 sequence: CASSQMVGRGLEQFF. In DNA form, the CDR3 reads TGTGCCAGCAGTCAAATGGTCGGGAGGGGGCTTGAGCAGTTCTTC. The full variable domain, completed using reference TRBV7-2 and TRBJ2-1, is GAGVSQSPSNKVTEKGKDVELRCDPISGHTALYWYRQSLGQGLEFLIYFQGNSAPDKSGLPSDRFSAERTGGSVSTLTIQRTQQEDSAVYLCASSQMVGRGLEQFFGPGTRLTVL.

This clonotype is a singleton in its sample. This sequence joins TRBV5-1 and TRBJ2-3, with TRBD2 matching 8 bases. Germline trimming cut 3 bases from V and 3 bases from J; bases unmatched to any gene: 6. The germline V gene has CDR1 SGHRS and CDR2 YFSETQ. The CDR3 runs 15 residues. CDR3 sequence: CASSSDAGGTDTQYF. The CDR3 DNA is TGCGCCAGCAGCTCTGACGCGGGGGGAACAGATACGCAGTATTTT. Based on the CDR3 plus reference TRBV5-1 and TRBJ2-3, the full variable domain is KAGVTQTPRYLIKTRGQQVTLSCSPISGHRSVSWYQQTPGQGLQFLFEYFSETQRNKGNFPGRFSGRQFSNSRSEMNVSTLELGDSALYLCASSSDAGGTDTQYFGPGTRLTVL.

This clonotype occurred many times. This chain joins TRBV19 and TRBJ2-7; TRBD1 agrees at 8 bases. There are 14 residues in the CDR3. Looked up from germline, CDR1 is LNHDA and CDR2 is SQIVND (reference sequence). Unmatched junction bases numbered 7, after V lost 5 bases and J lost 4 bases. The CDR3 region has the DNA TGTGCCAGTAGTGTCCAACAGGGGGTGTACGAGCAGTACTTC. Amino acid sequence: CASSVQQGVYEQYF. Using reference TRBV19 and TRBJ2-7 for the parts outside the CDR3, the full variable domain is DGGITQSPKYLFRKEGQNVTLSCEQNLNHDAMYWYRQDPGQGLRLIYYSQIVNDFQKGDIAEGYSVSREKKESFPLTVTSAQKNPTAFYLCASSVQQGVYEQYFGPGTRLTVT.

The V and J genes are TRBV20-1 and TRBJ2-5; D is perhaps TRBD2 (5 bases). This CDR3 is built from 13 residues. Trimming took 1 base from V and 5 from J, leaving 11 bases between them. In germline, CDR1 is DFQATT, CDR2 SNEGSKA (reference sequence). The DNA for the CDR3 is TGCAGTGCTAGAGTTACCGGCGGGGAGACCCAGTACTTC. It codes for CSARVTGGETQYF.

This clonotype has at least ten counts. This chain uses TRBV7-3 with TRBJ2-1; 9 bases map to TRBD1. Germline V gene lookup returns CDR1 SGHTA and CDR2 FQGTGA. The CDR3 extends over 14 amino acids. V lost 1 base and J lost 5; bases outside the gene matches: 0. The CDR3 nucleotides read TGTGCCAGCAGCTTAAGGGACAGGGACAATGAGCAGTTCTTC. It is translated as CASSLRDRDNEQFF.

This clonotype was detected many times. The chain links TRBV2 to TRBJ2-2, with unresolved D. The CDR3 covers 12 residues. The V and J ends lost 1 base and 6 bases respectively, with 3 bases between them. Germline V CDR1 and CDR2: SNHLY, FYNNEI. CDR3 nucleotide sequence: TGTGCCAGCAGTGAAGACGCCGGGGAGCTGTTTTTT. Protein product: CASSEDAGELFF.

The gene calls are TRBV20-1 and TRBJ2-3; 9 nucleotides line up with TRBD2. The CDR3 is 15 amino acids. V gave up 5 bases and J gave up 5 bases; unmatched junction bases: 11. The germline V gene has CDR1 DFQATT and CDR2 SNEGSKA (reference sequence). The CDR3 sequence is CSASDSGSDLDTQYF. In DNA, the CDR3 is TGCAGTGCTTCCGATAGCGGGAGTGATTTAGATACGCAGTATTTT.

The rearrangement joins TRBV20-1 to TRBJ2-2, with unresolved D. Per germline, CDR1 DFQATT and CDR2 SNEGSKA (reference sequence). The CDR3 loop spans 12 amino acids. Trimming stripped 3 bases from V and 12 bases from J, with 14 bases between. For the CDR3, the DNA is TGCAGTGCTAGGGACCCCTCGAAGAAGCTGTTTTTT. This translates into CSARDPSKKLFF.

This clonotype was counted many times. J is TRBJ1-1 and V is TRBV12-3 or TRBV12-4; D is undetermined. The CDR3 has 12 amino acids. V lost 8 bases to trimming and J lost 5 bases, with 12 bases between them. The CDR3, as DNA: TGTGCCAGCGCCCCTCGGGGTACTGAAGCTTTCTTT. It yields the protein CASAPRGTEAFF.

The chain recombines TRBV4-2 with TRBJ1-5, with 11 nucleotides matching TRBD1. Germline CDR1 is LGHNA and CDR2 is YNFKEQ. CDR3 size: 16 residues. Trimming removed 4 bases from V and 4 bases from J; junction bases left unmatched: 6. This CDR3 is CASSRTGTGGNQPQHF. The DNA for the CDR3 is TGTGCCAGCAGCCGAACCGGGACAGGGGGGAATCAGCCCCAGCATTTT.

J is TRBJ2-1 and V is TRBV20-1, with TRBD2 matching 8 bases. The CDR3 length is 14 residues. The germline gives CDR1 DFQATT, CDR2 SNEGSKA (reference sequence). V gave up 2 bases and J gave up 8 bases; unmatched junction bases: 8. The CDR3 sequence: CSARSGGPIDEQFF. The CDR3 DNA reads TGCAGTGCTAGATCGGGAGGGCCCATAGATGAGCAGTTCTTC.

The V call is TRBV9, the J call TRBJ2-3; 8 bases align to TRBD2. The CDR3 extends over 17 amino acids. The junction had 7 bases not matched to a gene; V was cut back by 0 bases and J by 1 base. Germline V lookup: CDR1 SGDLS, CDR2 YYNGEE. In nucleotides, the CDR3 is TGTGCCAGCAGCGTAGGCCCTACGACTAGCGGCACAGATACGCAGTATTTT. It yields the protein CASSVGPTTSGTDTQYF.

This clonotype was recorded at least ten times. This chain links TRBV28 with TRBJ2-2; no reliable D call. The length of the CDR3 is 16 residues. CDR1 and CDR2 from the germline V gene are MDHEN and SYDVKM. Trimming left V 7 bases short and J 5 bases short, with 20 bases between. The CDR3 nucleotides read TGTGCCAGCAACCCGGCCACCCCTGGTAGGACCGGGGAGCTGTTTTTT. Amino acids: CASNPATPGRTGELFF.

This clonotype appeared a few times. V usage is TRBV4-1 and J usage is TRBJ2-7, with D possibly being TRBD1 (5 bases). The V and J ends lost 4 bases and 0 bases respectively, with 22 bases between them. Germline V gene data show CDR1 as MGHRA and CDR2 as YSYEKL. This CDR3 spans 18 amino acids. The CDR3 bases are TGCGCCAGCAGCCTAAATGAAGGAATGGGGCTAAGCTCCTACGAGCAGTACTTC. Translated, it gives CASSLNEGMGLSSYEQYF.

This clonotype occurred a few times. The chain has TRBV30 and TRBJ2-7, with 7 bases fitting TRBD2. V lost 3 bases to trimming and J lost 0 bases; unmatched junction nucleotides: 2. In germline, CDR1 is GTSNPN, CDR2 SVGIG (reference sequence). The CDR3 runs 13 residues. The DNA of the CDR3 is TGTGCCTGGAGCGGGGGGAGCTCCTACGAGCAGTACTTC. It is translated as CAWSGGSSYEQYF.